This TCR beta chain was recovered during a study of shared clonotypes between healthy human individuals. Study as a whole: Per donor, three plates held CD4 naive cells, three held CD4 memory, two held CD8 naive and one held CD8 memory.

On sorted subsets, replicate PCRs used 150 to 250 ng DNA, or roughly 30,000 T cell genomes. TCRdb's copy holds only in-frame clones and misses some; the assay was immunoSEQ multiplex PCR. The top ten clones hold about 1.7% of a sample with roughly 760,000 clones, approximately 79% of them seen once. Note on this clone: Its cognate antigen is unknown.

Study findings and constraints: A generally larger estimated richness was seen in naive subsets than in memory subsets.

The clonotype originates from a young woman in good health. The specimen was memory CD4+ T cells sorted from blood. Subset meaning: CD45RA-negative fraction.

CDR3: CASSIPGRNYEQYF. In DNA form, the CDR3 reads TGTGCCAGCAGCATTCCGGGACGCAACTACGAGCAGTACTTC. The chain uses TRBV7-1 and TRBJ2-7; D assignment may be TRBD1 or TRBD2 (5 bases each). TRBV7-1 is placed among ORFs of uncertain function. Trimming pared 5 bases from V and 3 bases from J, leaving 14 bases between. This CDR3 spans 14 amino acids.